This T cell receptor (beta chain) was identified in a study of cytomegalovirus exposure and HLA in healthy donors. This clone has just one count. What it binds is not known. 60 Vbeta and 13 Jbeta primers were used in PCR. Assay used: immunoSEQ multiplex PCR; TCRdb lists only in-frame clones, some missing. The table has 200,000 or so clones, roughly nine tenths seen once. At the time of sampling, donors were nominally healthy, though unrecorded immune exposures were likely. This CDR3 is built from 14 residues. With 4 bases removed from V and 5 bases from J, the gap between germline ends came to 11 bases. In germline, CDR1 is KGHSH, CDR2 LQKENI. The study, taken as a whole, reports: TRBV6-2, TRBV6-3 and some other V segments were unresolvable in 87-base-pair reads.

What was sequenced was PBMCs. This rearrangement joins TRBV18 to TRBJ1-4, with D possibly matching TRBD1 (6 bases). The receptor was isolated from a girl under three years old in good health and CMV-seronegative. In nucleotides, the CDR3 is TGTGCCAGCTCACGTGACAGGTCGAATGAAAAACTGTTTTTT. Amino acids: CASSRDRSNEKLFF.